Listed below are T cell receptor beta chains from one sample, sequenced in a study of blood T cell repertoires in COVID-19. Libraries were prepared by immunoSEQ multiplex PCR; TCRdb keeps only in-frame clonotypes and omits some of them. The repertoire has roughly 160,000 clones, approximately 84% of them found once; the top ten carry about 5%. Sequencing input: PBMCs or T cells enriched from blood (not recorded which). The receptors shown here come from a woman aged 40 to 50 with acute COVID-19. CDR3s include the opening cysteine and the closing phenylalanine or tryptophan. The order of the fields is CDR3 length, V gene, clone size, J gene, D gene, CDR3 protein, CDR3 DNA. D genes are given only for firm matches. The size field is filled for only some rows; it gives once, few, many or a size class.

length: 13; V: TRBV30; size: -; J: TRBJ1-1; D: -; CDR3: CAAARALNTEAFF; DNA: TGTGCCGCAGCGAGGGCCCTGAACACTGAAGCTTTCTTT
length: 15; V: TRBV6-5; size: -; J: TRBJ2-1; D: TRBD1; CDR3: CASRAGTAFGAEQFF; DNA: TGTGCCAGCAGGGCCGGGACAGCCTTCGGGGCTGAGCAGTTCTTC
length: 17; V: TRBV28; size: -; J: TRBJ2-1; D: -; CDR3: CASSLSIGGQTYNEQFF; DNA: TGTGCCAGCAGTTTGTCCATAGGGGGTCAAACTTACAATGAGCAGTTCTTC
length: 15; V: TRBV6-6; size: -; J: TRBJ2-2; D: TRBD2; CDR3: CASTSLAGVVGELFF; DNA: TGTGCCAGCACCTCACTAGCGGGAGTTGTCGGGGAGCTGTTTTTT
length: 14; V: TRBV19; size: -; J: TRBJ1-1; D: TRBD1; CDR3: CASSRDRAITEAFF; DNA: TGTGCCAGTAGTCGAGACAGGGCAATCACTGAAGCTTTCTTT
length: 15; V: TRBV5-1; size: -; J: TRBJ2-1; D: TRBD2; CDR3: CASLPVAGLYNEQFF; DNA: TGCGCCAGCTTACCAGTAGCGGGGCTCTACAATGAGCAGTTCTTC
length: 15; V: TRBV4-2; size: -; J: TRBJ2-1; D: TRBD1; CDR3: CASSQEAGGPNEQFF; DNA: TGTGCCAGCAGCCAAGAAGCAGGGGGCCCCAATGAGCAGTTCTTC
length: 16; V: TRBV30; size: -; J: TRBJ1-2; D: TRBD1; CDR3: CAWTNQGARRNYGYTF; DNA: TGTGCCTGGACCAACCAGGGGGCGCGGAGGAACTATGGCTACACCTTC
length: 14; V: TRBV3-1/TRBV3-2; size: -; J: TRBJ1-2; D: TRBD1; CDR3: CASSLQGPNYGYTF; DNA: TGTGCCAGCAGCCTACAGGGGCCCAACTATGGCTACACCTTC
length: 15; V: TRBV5-1; size: -; J: TRBJ2-1; D: TRBD2; CDR3: CASRPGLATYNEQFF; DNA: TGCGCCAGCAGACCGGGACTAGCGACCTACAATGAGCAGTTCTTC
length: 14; V: TRBV7-2; size: -; J: TRBJ2-1; D: -; CDR3: CASSPTTGIGEQFF; DNA: TGTGCCAGCAGCCCCACCACAGGAATAGGTGAGCAGTTCTTC
length: 14; V: TRBV5-1; size: -; J: TRBJ1-2; D: -; CDR3: CASSGAVSNYGYTF; DNA: TGCGCCAGCAGCGGGGCAGTCTCTAACTATGGCTACACCTTC
length: 15; V: TRBV6-5; size: once; J: TRBJ1-2; D: -; CDR3: CASRQEPGGGYGYTF; DNA: TGTGCCAGTAGACAGGAGCCGGGCGGGGGGTATGGCTACACCTTC
length: 13; V: TRBV6-5; size: -; J: TRBJ1-2; D: -; CDR3: CASSSSGLGGYTF; DNA: TGTGCCAGCAGTAGCAGCGGTCTAGGTGGCTACACCTTC
length: 17; V: TRBV27; size: once; J: TRBJ2-3; D: TRBD2; CDR3: CASSRKAGAPNTDTQYF; DNA: TGTGCCAGCAGTCGCAAAGCGGGAGCACCTAACACAGATACGCAGTATTTT
length: 16; V: TRBV29-1; size: -; J: TRBJ2-7; D: TRBD2; CDR3: CSALNSLLAGDHEQYF; DNA: TGCAGCGCATTAAACTCGCTCTTGGCGGGAGACCACGAGCAGTACTTC
length: 17; V: TRBV19; size: -; J: TRBJ2-2; D: TRBD1; CDR3: CASSISRQGAGTGELFF; DNA: TGTGCCAGTAGTATTTCGAGACAGGGAGCCGGCACCGGGGAGCTGTTTTTT
length: 16; V: TRBV9; size: -; J: TRBJ2-6; D: -; CDR3: CASSVGAIDGANVLTF; DNA: TGTGCCAGCAGCGTAGGGGCCATAGATGGGGCCAACGTCCTGACTTTC
length: 15; V: TRBV7-3; size: once; J: TRBJ2-3; D: -; CDR3: CASSFEGGPTDTQYF; DNA: TGTGCCAGCAGCTTCGAGGGCGGACCCACAGATACGCAGTATTTT
length: 17; V: TRBV12-5; size: -; J: TRBJ2-6; D: TRBD1; CDR3: CASGLVQGAAGANVLTF; DNA: TGTGCTAGTGGTTTGGTACAGGGGGCGGCTGGGGCCAACGTCCTGACTTTC
length: 17; V: TRBV9; size: -; J: TRBJ2-6; D: -; CDR3: CASSVALRASGANVLTF; DNA: TGTGCCAGCAGCGTAGCCCTACGTGCCTCTGGGGCCAACGTCCTGACTTTC
length: 13; V: TRBV12-3/TRBV12-4; size: -; J: TRBJ2-1; D: -; CDR3: CASAADLYNEQFF; DNA: TGTGCCAGCGCAGCGGATCTTTACAATGAGCAGTTCTTC
length: 14; V: TRBV7-6; size: once; J: TRBJ2-1; D: TRBD2; CDR3: CASSLTSGRDEQFF; DNA: TGTGCCAGCAGCTTGACTAGCGGGAGGGATGAGCAGTTCTTC
length: 15; V: TRBV5-1; size: -; J: TRBJ2-1; D: TRBD2; CDR3: CASSLPGGPDNEQFF; DNA: TGCGCCAGCAGCTTGCCGGGAGGGCCCGACAATGAGCAGTTCTTC
length: 15; V: TRBV3-1/TRBV3-2; size: -; J: TRBJ1-6; D: -; CDR3: CASSQSGQNNSPLHF; DNA: TGTGCCAGCAGCCAATCCGGACAGAATAATTCACCCCTCCACTTT
length: 16; V: TRBV5-1; size: -; J: TRBJ1-2; D: -; CDR3: CASSLASGVRNYGYTF; DNA: TGCGCCAGCAGCTTGGCCTCGGGGGTTAGAAACTATGGCTACACCTTC
length: 11; V: TRBV19; size: few; J: TRBJ1-2; D: -; CDR3: CASRGSGGYTF; DNA: TGTGCCAGTCGGGGGTCAGGTGGCTACACCTTC
length: 16; V: TRBV18; size: -; J: TRBJ2-2; D: TRBD2; CDR3: CASSLGLAGPTGELFF; DNA: TGTGCCAGCTCACTGGGACTAGCGGGCCCGACCGGGGAGCTGTTTTTT
length: 14; V: TRBV16; size: -; J: TRBJ1-3; D: TRBD1; CDR3: CASSTGQGRNTIYF; DNA: TGTGCCAGCAGCACTGGACAGGGGCGAAACACCATATATTTT
length: 13; V: TRBV7-6; size: -; J: TRBJ2-3; D: -; CDR3: CASSLFGTDTQYF; DNA: TGTGCCAGCAGCTTATTTGGGACTGATACGCAGTATTTT
length: 17; V: TRBV11-3; size: -; J: TRBJ2-3; D: TRBD1; CDR3: CASSLHRPGQGTDTQYF; DNA: TGTGCCAGCAGCTTACACCGACCGGGACAGGGAACAGATACGCAGTATTTT
length: 13; V: TRBV19; size: once; J: TRBJ2-1; D: TRBD1; CDR3: CASMSGGSNEQFF; DNA: TGTGCCAGTATGTCAGGGGGATCCAATGAGCAGTTCTTC
length: 14; V: TRBV7-2; size: few; J: TRBJ2-1; D: -; CDR3: CASSFERAYNEQFF; DNA: TGTGCCAGCAGCTTTGAAAGAGCCTACAATGAGCAGTTCTTC
length: 16; V: TRBV7-8; size: -; J: TRBJ2-3; D: TRBD1; CDR3: CASHGPGQAKTDTQYF; DNA: TGTGCCAGTCATGGGCCGGGACAGGCAAAGACAGATACGCAGTATTTT
length: 14; V: TRBV20-1; size: -; J: TRBJ2-3; D: TRBD2; CDR3: CSARDSGRPDTQYF; DNA: TGCAGTGCTCGTGACAGCGGGAGGCCAGATACGCAGTATTTT
length: 13; V: TRBV19; size: few; J: TRBJ2-7; D: -; CDR3: CASSRPRSYEQYF; DNA: TGTGCCAGTAGCCGCCCGCGGTCCTACGAGCAGTACTTC
length: 15; V: TRBV2; size: few; J: TRBJ1-5; D: -; CDR3: CASNLQGRSNQPQHF; DNA: TGTGCCAGCAACCTACAGGGACGGAGCAATCAGCCCCAGCATTTT
length: 15; V: TRBV4-2; size: few; J: TRBJ1-1; D: -; CDR3: CASSQEWRANTEAFF; DNA: TGTGCCAGCAGCCAAGAGTGGAGGGCCAACACTGAAGCTTTCTTT
length: 13; V: TRBV14; size: -; J: TRBJ1-1; D: -; CDR3: CASSRQGVTEAFF; DNA: TGTGCCAGCAGCCGTCAGGGTGTCACTGAAGCTTTCTTT
length: 14; V: TRBV5-4; size: -; J: TRBJ1-1; D: -; CDR3: CASSFLDRNTEAFF; DNA: TGTGCCAGCAGCTTCCTCGACAGGAACACTGAAGCTTTCTTT
length: 17; V: TRBV29-1; size: once; J: TRBJ2-5; D: TRBD2; CDR3: CSVAGMTSGRSSETQYF; DNA: TGCAGCGTTGCGGGGATGACTAGCGGGAGATCTTCGGAGACCCAGTACTTC
length: 15; V: TRBV6-4; size: -; J: TRBJ2-2; D: TRBD2; CDR3: CASRRVAGDSGELFF; DNA: TGTGCCAGCAGAAGAGTAGCGGGAGACAGCGGGGAGCTGTTTTTT
length: 15; V: TRBV29-1; size: -; J: TRBJ2-1; D: -; CDR3: CSVAPQRPSYNEQFF; DNA: TGCAGCGTGGCCCCCCAGCGGCCCTCCTACAATGAGCAGTTCTTC
length: 20; V: TRBV18; size: -; J: TRBJ2-3; D: TRBD2; CDR3: CASSPKILAGGPGVTDTQYF; DNA: TGTGCCAGCTCACCAAAGATACTAGCGGGAGGGCCGGGTGTAACAGATACGCAGTATTTT
length: 16; V: TRBV27; size: -; J: TRBJ1-5; D: -; CDR3: CASSLRGRQDNQPQHF; DNA: TGTGCCAGCAGTTTACGGGGTAGGCAGGACAATCAGCCCCAGCATTTT
length: 17; V: TRBV18; size: -; J: TRBJ2-2; D: TRBD2; CDR3: CASSPIPAGGSTGELFF; DNA: TGTGCCAGCTCCCCCATCCCAGCGGGAGGTTCTACCGGGGAGCTGTTTTTT
length: 14; V: TRBV27; size: -; J: TRBJ1-2; D: -; CDR3: CASRSPGANYGYTF; DNA: TGTGCCAGCCGGTCGCCGGGAGCTAACTATGGCTACACCTTC
length: 14; V: TRBV29-1; size: -; J: TRBJ1-1; D: -; CDR3: CSAARGQMNTEAFF; DNA: TGCAGCGCCGCGAGAGGGCAGATGAACACTGAAGCTTTCTTT
length: 17; V: TRBV6-1; size: -; J: TRBJ1-4; D: -; CDR3: CASSDTLGGGANEKLFF; DNA: TGTGCCAGCAGTGATACCCTCGGAGGGGGGGCGAATGAAAAACTGTTTTTT
length: 18; V: TRBV21-1; size: -; J: TRBJ1-5; D: -; CDR3: CASSKRDRVGPGNQPQHF; DNA: -
length: 14; V: TRBV2; size: -; J: TRBJ2-7; D: TRBD1; CDR3: CASRMDRGSYEQYF; DNA: TGTGCCAGCAGGATGGACAGGGGAAGCTACGAGCAGTACTTC
length: 17; V: TRBV3-1/TRBV3-2; size: few; J: TRBJ1-5; D: TRBD1; CDR3: CASSREPTGVGNQPQHF; DNA: TGTGCCAGCAGCCGAGAGCCGACAGGGGTTGGCAATCAGCCCCAGCATTTT
length: 17; V: TRBV19; size: -; J: TRBJ1-3; D: TRBD1; CDR3: CATQNRGKASTGNTIYF; DNA: TGTGCCACTCAGAACAGGGGAAAAGCCTCTACTGGAAACACCATATATTTT